The next 2 T cell receptor beta chains were all read from a single sample in a study of siplizumab effects on memory and regulatory T cells. Data came from immunoSEQ multiplex PCR; TCRdb stores just in-frame clones and leaves some out. The sample has about 110,000 clones; 80% to 95% are singletons. Sequencing was performed on CD4+ T cells sorted from blood. Receptor source: a human donor in good health.

There are a few counts of this clone. The CDR3 DNA reads as TGCACCAGCAGCCGATCCGGGACAGATGGCTACACCTTC. Translation gives CTSSRSGTDGYTF. J is TRBJ1-2 and V is TRBV1; TRBD1 was called by the table and not checked on the DNA. TRBV1 is noted as a pseudogene. The CDR3 spans 13 residues.

CDR3 DNA sequence: TGTGCCAGCAGCCTGAGGGTGGAAGGCTACACCTTC. Translation: CASSLRVEGYTF. The V call is TRBV7-9, the J call TRBJ1-2; D gene unclear. Germline CDR1 SEHNR, CDR2 FQNEAQ (reference sequence). V lost 5 bases and J lost 8, with 12 bases in between. The CDR3 is 12 amino acids.